This TCR beta chain was retrieved from a study of T cell changes during pregnancy in multiple sclerosis. The CDR3 covers 15 residues. Trimming removed 3 bases from V and 4 bases from J, with 18 bases in between. Germline loops: CDR1 SQVTM, CDR2 ANQGSEA. This clone is a singleton in its sample. Using immunoSEQ multiplex PCR, the repertoire was profiled, and TCRdb retains in-frame clones only, with some absent. The profile shows 45,000 to 70,000 clones, roughly nine tenths of them singletons. V gene TRBV29-1 combines with J gene TRBJ1-2; a weak D match, TRBD1 (5 bases). Sequenced material: peripheral blood, taken in the third trimester of pregnancy. The receptor's source is a female donor in good health, enrolled as a control in a pregnancy study. The CDR3 DNA follows: TGCAGCGTTGATTCCCCGGAGGGGTTAGGCTATGGCTACACCTTC. Amino acids: CSVDSPEGLGYGYTF.